This T cell receptor (beta chain) stems from a study of read filtering for tumor transcriptome and immune sequencing. Study in general: DNase treatment preceded whole-transcriptome library preparation. TCR-mapped reads were about 4.05 to 10.27 million with IR-seq versus roughly 80 to 1273 with RNA-seq.

Germline V gives CDR1 SNHLY, CDR2 FYNNEI. This CDR3 is 16 amino acids long. The trim removed 2 bases at V and 2 bases at J, leaving 8 bases unmatched. Molecular barcoded adaptors covering alpha/delta and beta/gamma chains were used on 400 to 450 ng RNA. TCRdb ran MiXCR on the reads and lists one entry per CDR3 protein. The sample consists of roughly 38,000 distinct CDR3 sequences, approximately 15% of them appearing once. This clonotype appeared many times. This rearrangement joins TRBV2 to TRBJ2-5; TRBD2 agrees at 7 bases. Sequenced sample: a population of CD138-negative cells sorted from bone marrow. The sequence derives from a donor at least 40 years old with multiple myeloma. The CDR3 DNA follows: TGTGCCAGCAGTGAATCGTATGCGGGGGATCAAGAGACCCAGTACTTC. Its translation: CASSESYAGDQETQYF.